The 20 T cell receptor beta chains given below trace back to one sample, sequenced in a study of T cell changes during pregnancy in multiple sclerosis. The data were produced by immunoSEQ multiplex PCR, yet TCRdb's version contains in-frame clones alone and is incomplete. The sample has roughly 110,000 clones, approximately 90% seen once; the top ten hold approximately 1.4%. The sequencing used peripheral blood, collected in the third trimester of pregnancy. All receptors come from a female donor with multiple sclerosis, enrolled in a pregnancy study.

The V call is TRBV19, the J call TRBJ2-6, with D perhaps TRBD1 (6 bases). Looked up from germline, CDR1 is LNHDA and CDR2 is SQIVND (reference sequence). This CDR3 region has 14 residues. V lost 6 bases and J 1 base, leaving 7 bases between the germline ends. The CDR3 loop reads CASSDRSGANVLTF. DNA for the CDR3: TGTGCCAGTAGCGACAGGTCTGGGGCCAACGTCCTGACTTTC.

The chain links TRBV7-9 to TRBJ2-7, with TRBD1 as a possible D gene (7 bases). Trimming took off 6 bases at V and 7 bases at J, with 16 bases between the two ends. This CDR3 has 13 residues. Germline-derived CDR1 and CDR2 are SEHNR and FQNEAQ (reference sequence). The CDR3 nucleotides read TGTGCCAGCAGTCGACAGGGAGGTAGGGAGCAGTACTTC. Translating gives CASSRQGGREQYF.

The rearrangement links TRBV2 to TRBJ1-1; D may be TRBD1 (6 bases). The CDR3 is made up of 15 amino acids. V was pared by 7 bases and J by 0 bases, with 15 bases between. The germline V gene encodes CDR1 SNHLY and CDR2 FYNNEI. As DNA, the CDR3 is TGTGCCAGCACACAGGGAAGGAGCATGAACACTGAAGCTTTCTTT. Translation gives CASTQGRSMNTEAFF.

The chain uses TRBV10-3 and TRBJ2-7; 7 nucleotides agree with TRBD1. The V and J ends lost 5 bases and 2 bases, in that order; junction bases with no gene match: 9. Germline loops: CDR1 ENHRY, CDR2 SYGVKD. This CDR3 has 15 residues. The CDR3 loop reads CAISPNRQGTYEQYF. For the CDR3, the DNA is TGTGCCATCAGTCCGAACCGACAGGGTACCTACGAGCAGTACTTC.

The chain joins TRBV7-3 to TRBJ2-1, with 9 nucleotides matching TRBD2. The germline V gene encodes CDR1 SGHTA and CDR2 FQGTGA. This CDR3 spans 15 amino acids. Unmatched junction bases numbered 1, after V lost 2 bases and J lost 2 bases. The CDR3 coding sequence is TGTGCCAGCAGCTTAGCGGGAGGGCCCTACAATGAGCAGTTCTTC. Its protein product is CASSLAGGPYNEQFF.

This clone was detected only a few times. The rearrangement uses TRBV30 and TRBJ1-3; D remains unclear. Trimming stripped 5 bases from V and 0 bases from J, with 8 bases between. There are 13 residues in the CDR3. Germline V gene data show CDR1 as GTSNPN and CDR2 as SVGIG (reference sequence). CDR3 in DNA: TGTGCCTGGGATCCCGGCTCTGGAAACACCATATATTTT. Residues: CAWDPGSGNTIYF.

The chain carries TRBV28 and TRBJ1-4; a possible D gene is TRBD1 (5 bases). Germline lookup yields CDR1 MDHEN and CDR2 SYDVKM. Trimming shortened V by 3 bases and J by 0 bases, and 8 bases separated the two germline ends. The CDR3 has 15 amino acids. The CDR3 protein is CASSFRDATNEKLFF. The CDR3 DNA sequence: TGTGCCAGCAGTTTCAGGGATGCAACTAATGAAAAACTGTTTTTT.

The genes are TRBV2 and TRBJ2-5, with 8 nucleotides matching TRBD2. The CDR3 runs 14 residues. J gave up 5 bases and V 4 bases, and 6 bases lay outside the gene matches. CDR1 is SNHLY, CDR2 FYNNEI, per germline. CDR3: CASSASGGGETQYF. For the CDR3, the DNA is TGTGCCAGCAGTGCAAGCGGGGGAGGGGAGACCCAGTACTTC.

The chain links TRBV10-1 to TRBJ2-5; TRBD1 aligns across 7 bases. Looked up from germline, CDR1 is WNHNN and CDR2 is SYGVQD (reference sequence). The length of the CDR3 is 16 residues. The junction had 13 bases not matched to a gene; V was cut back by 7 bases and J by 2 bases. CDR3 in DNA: TGCGCCAGCAAAACCGAACCTGACAGGGTGCAAGAGACCCAGTACTTC. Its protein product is CASKTEPDRVQETQYF.

The CDR3 DNA reads TGTGCCAGCAGACCAACAGGTCTGCATGGCTACACCTTC. Translating gives CASRPTGLHGYTF. This rearrangement joins TRBV6-1 to TRBJ1-2, with a weak D call TRBD1 (5 bases). V dropped 6 bases and J dropped 6 bases, with 14 bases sitting between them. The CDR3 spans 13 residues. Germline V gene sequence: CDR1 MNHNS, CDR2 SASEGT.

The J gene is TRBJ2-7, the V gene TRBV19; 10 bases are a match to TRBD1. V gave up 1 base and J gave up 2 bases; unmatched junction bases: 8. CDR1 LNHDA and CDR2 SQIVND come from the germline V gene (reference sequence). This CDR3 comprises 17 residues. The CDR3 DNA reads TGTGCCAGTAGTATAGGCGGTACGGGACAGGGGACCTACGAGCAGTACTTC. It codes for CASSIGGTGQGTYEQYF.

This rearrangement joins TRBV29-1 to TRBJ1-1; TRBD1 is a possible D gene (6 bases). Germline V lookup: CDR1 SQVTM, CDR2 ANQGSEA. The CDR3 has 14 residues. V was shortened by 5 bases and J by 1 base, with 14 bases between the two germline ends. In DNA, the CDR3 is TGCAGCGTTTCTAGGGCAGGGGAGAACACTGAAGCTTTCTTT. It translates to CSVSRAGENTEAFF.

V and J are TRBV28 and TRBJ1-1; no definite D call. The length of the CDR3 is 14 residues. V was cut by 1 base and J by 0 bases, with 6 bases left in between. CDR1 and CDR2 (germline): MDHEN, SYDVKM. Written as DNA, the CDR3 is TGTGCCAGCAGTTTATACTCCTTGAACACTGAAGCTTTCTTT. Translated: CASSLYSLNTEAFF.

The CDR3 DNA reads as TGTGCCAGTACAAGGGACAGCTCCTACGAGCAGTACTTC. Translated: CASTRDSSYEQYF. The rearrangement links TRBV2 to TRBJ2-7; the match to TRBD1 covers 7 bases. Germline CDR1 reads SNHLY; CDR2 reads FYNNEI. J was trimmed by 0 bases and V by 9 bases; bases with no gene match: 5. CDR3 length: 13 residues. The variable domain in full, with the rest retrieved from reference TRBV2 and TRBJ2-7, is EPEVTQTPSHQVTQMGQEVILRCVPISNHLYFYWYRQILGQKVEFLVSFYNNEISEKSEIFDDQFSVERPDGSNFTLKIRSTKLEDSAMYFCASTRDSSYEQYFGPGTRLTVT.

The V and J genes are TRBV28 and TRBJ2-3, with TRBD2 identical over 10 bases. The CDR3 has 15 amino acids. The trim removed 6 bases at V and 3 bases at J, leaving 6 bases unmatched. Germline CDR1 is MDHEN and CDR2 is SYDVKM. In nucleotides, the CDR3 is TGTGCCAGCAGCTATGGACTAGCGGAAACAGATACGCAGTATTTT. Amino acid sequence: CASSYGLAETDTQYF.

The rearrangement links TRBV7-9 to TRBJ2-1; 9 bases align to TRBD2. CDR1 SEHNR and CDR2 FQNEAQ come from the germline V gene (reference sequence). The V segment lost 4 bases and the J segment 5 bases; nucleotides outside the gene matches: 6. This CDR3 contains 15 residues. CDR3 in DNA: TGTGCCAGCAGCTCAAAGGCTAGCGGGGACAATGAGCAGTTCTTC. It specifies CASSSKASGDNEQFF.

The CDR3 loop reads CATSRDLRLVYEQYF. The CDR3 nucleotides read TGTGCCACCAGCAGAGATTTGCGCCTAGTATACGAGCAGTACTTC. V gene TRBV15 combines with J gene TRBJ2-7; D gene uncertain. V lost 0 bases, J lost 4 bases, and 13 bases lay in between. The CDR3 runs 15 residues. The germline V gene has CDR1 LNHNV and CDR2 YYDKDF (reference sequence).

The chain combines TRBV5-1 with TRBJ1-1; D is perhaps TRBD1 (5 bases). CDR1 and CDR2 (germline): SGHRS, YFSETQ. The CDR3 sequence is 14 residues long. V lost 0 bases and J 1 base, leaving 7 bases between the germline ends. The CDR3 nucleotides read TGCGCCAGCAGCTTGGGAGACAGGAACACTGAAGCTTTCTTT. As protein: CASSLGDRNTEAFF.

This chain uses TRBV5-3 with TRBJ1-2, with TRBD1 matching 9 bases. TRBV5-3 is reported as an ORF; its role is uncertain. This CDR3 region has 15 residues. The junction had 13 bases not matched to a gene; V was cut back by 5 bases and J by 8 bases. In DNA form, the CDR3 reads TGTGCCAGAAGTTCGACCCCCGGGACAGGGTGGGGCTACACCTTC. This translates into CARSSTPGTGWGYTF.

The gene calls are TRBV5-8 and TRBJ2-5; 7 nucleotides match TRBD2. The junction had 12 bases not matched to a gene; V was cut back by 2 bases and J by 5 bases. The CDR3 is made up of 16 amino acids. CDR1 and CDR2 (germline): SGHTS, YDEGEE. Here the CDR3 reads CASSFGVTTGGETQYF. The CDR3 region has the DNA TGTGCCAGCAGCTTTGGGGTGACTACCGGGGGGGAGACCCAGTACTTC.